This T cell receptor beta chain stems from a study of CD8 T cells in ankylosing spondylitis (dated by TCRdb to 2017 to 2019). A note on the overall study: The study profiled T cell receptor beta repertoires in healthy donors and ankylosing spondylitis patients to find disease-linked TCR variants. Peripheral blood samples were taken, and synovial fluid was additionally collected from ankylosing spondylitis patients. The whole study cohort included 90 to 120 healthy donors and 25 or so ankylosing spondylitis patients. General study outcomes and caveats: The disease-linked clones had a CD8+ phenotype and were found at relatively low frequencies in peripheral blood. According to the report, matched synovial fluid samples from ankylosing spondylitis patients were significantly enriched for the disease-linked clones. A TCR beta motif made up of several highly homologous amino acid variants appeared to be characteristic of blood from ankylosing spondylitis patients. Some motif variants had previously been reported in the synovial fluid and blood of reactive arthritis patients, which suggests shared mechanisms of disease initiation.

Notes on this clonotype: What this receptor recognizes is not known. Base qualities are not at hand, and no much larger clone is one base apart.

Sequencing was carried out with an Illumina HiSeq 2500. Quantitative 5'-RACE with molecular barcodes was used to prepare TCR beta libraries. As for the original processing: Disease-linked TCR variants were identified with a new computational method built on a probabilistic model of VDJ rearrangement. Using fastp trimming at Q25 and MiXCR clonotype assembly, TCRdb reanalyzed the public sequencing data and kept in-frame beta chains. Each CDR3 protein appears once, grouped with its most common genes and DNA. These V and J calls rely on TCRdb rather than the paper's analysis. The sample records hundreds of thousands of distinct CDR3 sequences, about 12% of which are singletons. Of the sample, more than 0.5% falls within the top ten clones. The germline V gene encodes CDR1 GTSNPN and CDR2 SVGIG (reference sequence). V and J are trimmed by 2 bases and 8 bases, and the gene matches miss 15 bases of the junction. Measured from the cysteine to the phenylalanine, the CDR3 is 16 residues long. The sequence is cut down to CDR3 DNA, 48 bases in frame from base 1.

This receptor was identified in a male donor with ankylosing spondylitis. The chain couples TRBV30 to TRBJ2-1; TRBD1 aligns with 7 central bases. Sequenced material: blood, either unsorted or a sorted T cell fraction (not recorded which). The DNA is TGTGCCTGGAGTTTGACCGGGACAGCGATGATGGATGAGCAGTTCTTC. Its translation reads: CAWSLTGTAMMDEQFF.